This paragraph reports one TCR beta chain. The antigen remains undetermined. Assay: immunoSEQ multiplex PCR; the TCRdb copy retains only in-frame clones and omits some. The profile shows about 2.4 million clones, over 85% of them singletons. The data stem from a study of shared clonotypes between healthy human individuals. Study overall: A few men and a couple of women, aged 18 to 49, were donors.

The investigators split CD4+ cells into a CD45RA+ naive subset and a CD45RA-negative memory subset. The study's findings and limits: Shared across a handful of donors were around 5% of the naive CD4 clonotypes.

The CDR3 runs 16 residues. V lost 0 bases, J lost 2 bases, and 7 bases stayed unmatched. From germline, CDR1 is KGHSH and CDR2 LQKENI. This chain uses TRBV18 with TRBJ2-7; 7 bases match TRBD2. The TCR was taken from a man aged 18 to 30 in good health. Some clones in this sample may be carry-over from other donors' samples. The material sequenced was naive CD4+ T cells from PBMCs. As for subset: CD45RA+ positively selected. Written as DNA, the CDR3 is TGTGCCAGCTCACCACCAGGAGGGCTAGCGGCCTACGAGCAGTACTTC. This codes for CASSPPGGLAAYEQYF. Drawing the rest from reference TRBV18 and TRBJ2-7, the complete variable domain is NAGVMQNPRHLVRRRGQEARLRCSPMKGHSHVYWYRQLPEEGLKFMVYLQKENIIDESGMPKERFSAEFPKEGPSILRIQQVVRGDSAAYFCASSPPGGLAAYEQYFGPGTRLTVT.